The clone carrying this TCR beta chain has just a few counts. In germline, CDR1 is SGHKS, CDR2 YYEKEE (reference sequence). This CDR3 is built from 14 residues. J lost 6 bases, V lost 3 bases, and 4 bases had no gene match. TCRdb used MiXCR to reprocess the RT-PCR reads, holding one entry per CDR3 protein. The sample records about 680,000 distinct CDR3 sequences, about 14% being singletons. Sample: memory CD4+ T cells from blood. The sequence came from a female donor in good health, serving as a healthy control. The J gene is TRBJ1-4, the V gene TRBV5-5; 8 nucleotides line up with TRBD1. This CDR3 is CASSSKTGDEKLFF. The CDR3 bases are TGTGCCAGCAGCTCCAAGACAGGGGATGAAAAACTGTTTTTT.